This TCR beta chain was documented in a study of Graves' ophthalmopathy and Graves' hyperthyroidism (dated by TCRdb to the late 2010s). Some background on the complete study: Peripheral blood samples were taken at the time of initial diagnosis, before any treatment was given. The 100 or so discovery patients were randomly split 7:3 into training and test sets. In total, 135 blood samples were TCR-sequenced: roughly 45 ophthalmopathy, under 80 hyperthyroidism and about 17 hyperthyroidism-to-ophthalmopathy patients. The study used TCR beta repertoire signatures to distinguish Graves' ophthalmopathy from Graves' hyperthyroidism and to predict progression to ophthalmopathy. The independent validation cohort included roughly 19 hyperthyroidism patients plus 17 patients who later progressed from hyperthyroidism to ophthalmopathy. Once sampling was done, hyperthyroidism patients were given methimazole at a starting dose of 30 mg daily, while ophthalmopathy patients were given high-dose intravenous methylprednisolone. To explore V-J signatures distinguishing ophthalmopathy from hyperthyroidism, a discovery set of 100 or so patients (43 ophthalmopathy, about 57 stable hyperthyroidism) was enrolled. In about six hyperthyroidism patients, the T-cell repertoires found in thyroid tissue were compared with those found in blood.

TCR beta CDR3 regions were amplified from RNA transcripts for repertoire sequencing. HTBI primers and the Qiagen OneStep RT-PCR kit were used in a first-round RT-PCR, which was followed by a second-round multiplex PCR, size selection and purification. Sequencing of the libraries was carried out on an Illumina HiSeq2000 in paired-end mode with 100 bp reads. The study's own analysis went as follows. SOAPnuke was used to process the reads, throwing out any read that had adapters, had uncalled bases, had a mean Phred below 15, or lacked an exact constant-primer or identifier match. COPE v1.2.5 was used to merge high-quality paired reads. Clonotypes were defined as unique nucleotide sequences and were aligned to IMGT TRB V, D and J references using MiTCR v1.1. The analysis was limited to V-J combinations with a frequency above 0.0001, which together covered approximately 99% of repertoires. For each V-J combination, a TCR clonal expansion and chaos score was defined as F50 clonal expansion divided by the chaos observed in the TCRdist matrix. Welch's t-statistics and random forest were used to reduce the features to about 12 V-J combinations, which were then used as input to a naive Bayes classifier. Thyroid-blood repertoire similarity was quantified with the Morisita-Horn index. TCRdb handled the public reads itself, with Q25 trimming in fastp and clone calling in MiXCR, and kept productive beta chains. Here each entry gathers all rows of one CDR3 protein and keeps the most common genes and DNA. It is TCRdb's table, rather than the study itself, that gives the V and J calls and clone size. The sample yields over 200,000 distinct CDR3 sequences; roughly 27% were counted once. The ten largest clones take up around 10% of the sample.

The ophthalmopathy patients had moderately to severely active disease, with a Clinical Activity Score of 3 or higher, a NOSPECS grade of 4 or higher, and a disease duration of less than 3 months. Patients with other autoimmune diseases, uncontrolled infections, pregnancy or lactation were excluded. Diagnosis was based on clinical symptoms, serum thyroxine, TRAb, thyroid ultrasound and orbital computed tomography. PBMCs were isolated from about 9 ml of fresh peripheral blood by Ficoll-Paque density gradient centrifugation. Total RNA was extracted with Trizol reagent and quality-checked on an Agilent 2100 Bioanalyzer. This clonotype came up many times. There is no known antigen for this receptor. Per-nucleotide qualities are absent, and no much larger clonotype sits a single base away. Study-wide conclusions, independent of this receptor: Most expanded thyroid clonotypes with a frequency above 0.001 also appeared in blood, which suggests that blood repertoires may reflect the immune response in the thyroid. The 13-signature model separated ophthalmopathy from stable hyperthyroidism with 85% to 90% sensitivity and about 84% specificity in cross-validation, and 80%/75% in the test set. Sample size was not predetermined statistically, and investigators were not blinded to group allocation. In validation, the model predicted ophthalmopathy progression with over 60% sensitivity and roughly 72% specificity; roughly 11 predicted patients were CT-confirmed with GO in a median of around 6 months.

V loses 4 bases of germline sequence and J loses 4 bases, and the interval between the two ends is 17 bases. Inclusive of the bounding cysteine and phenylalanine, the CDR3 is 15 residues long. The DNA shown is the 45-base CDR3, in frame from base 1. The germline V gene encodes CDR1 SGHKS and CDR2 YYEKEE (reference sequence). The sequence joins TRBV5-5 to TRBJ1-2, and possibly TRBD1, on 5 matching bases. The clonotype was recovered from a man aged 45 to 65 with Graves' ophthalmopathy. Donor details come from another sample of the same person, matched by shared clones. Input material: peripheral blood. Here is the DNA: TGTGCCAGCAGCCGCCGGGGGGGTCTCTCCTATGGCTACACCTTC. It encodes CASSRRGGLSYGYTF.